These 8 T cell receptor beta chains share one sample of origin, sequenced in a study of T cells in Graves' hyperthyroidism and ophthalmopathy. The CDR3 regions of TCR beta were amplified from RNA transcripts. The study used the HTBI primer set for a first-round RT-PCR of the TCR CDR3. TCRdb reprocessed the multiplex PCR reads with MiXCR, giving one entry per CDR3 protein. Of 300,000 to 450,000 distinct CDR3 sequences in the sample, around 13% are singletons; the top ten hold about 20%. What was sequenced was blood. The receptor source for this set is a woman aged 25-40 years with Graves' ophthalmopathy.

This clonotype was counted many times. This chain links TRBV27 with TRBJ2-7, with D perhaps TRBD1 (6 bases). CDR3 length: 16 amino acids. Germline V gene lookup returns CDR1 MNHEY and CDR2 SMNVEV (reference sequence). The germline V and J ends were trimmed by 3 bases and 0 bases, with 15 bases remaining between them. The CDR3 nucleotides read TGTGCCAGCAGTTTGCGTACAGGGCTAAGCTCCTACGAGCAGTACTTC. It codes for CASSLRTGLSSYEQYF.

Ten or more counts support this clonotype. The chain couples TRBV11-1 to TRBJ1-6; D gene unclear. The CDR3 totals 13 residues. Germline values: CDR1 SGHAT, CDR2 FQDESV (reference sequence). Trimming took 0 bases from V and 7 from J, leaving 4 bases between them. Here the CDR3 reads CASSLARNSPLHF. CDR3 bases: TGTGCCAGCAGCTTAGCGCGAAATTCACCCCTCCACTTT. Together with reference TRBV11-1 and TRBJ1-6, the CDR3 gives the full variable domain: EAEVAQSPRYKITEKSQAVAFWCDPISGHATLYWYRQILGQGPELLVQFQDESVVDDSQLPKDRFSAERLKGVDSTLKIQPAELGDSAMYLCASSLARNSPLHFGNGTRLTVT.

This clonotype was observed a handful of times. The CDR3 DNA reads TGTGCCAGCAGCCAAGACAGGGCAGGCACAGATACGCAGTATTTT. Translated: CASSQDRAGTDTQYF. This chain connects TRBV4-2 to TRBJ2-3; weak D call: TRBD1 (5 bases). V was cut by 0 bases and J by 1 base, with 8 bases left in between. This CDR3 region has 15 residues. Germline V CDR1 and CDR2: LGHNA, YNFKEQ.

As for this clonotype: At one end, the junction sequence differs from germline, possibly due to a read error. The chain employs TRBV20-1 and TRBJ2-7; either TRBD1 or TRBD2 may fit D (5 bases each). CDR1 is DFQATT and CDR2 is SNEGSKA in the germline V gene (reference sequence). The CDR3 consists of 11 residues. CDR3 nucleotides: TGCAGTGCCGGGGCGCCCTACGAGCAGCACTTC. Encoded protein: CSAGAPYEQHF.

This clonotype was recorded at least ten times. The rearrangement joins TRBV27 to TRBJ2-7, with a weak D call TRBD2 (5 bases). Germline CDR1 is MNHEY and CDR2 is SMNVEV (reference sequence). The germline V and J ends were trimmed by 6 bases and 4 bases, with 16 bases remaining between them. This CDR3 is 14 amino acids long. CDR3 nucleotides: TGTGCCAGCAGCCAAAAGGCCCGGGGTTACGAGCAGTACTTC. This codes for CASSQKARGYEQYF.

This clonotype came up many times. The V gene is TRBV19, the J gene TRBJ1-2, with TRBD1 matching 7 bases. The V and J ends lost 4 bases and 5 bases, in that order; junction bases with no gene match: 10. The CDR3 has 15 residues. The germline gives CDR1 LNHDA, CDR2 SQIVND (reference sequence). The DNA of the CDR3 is TGTGCCAGTAGTAACCCCGCCGGGACAGATTATGGCTACACCTTC. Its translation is CASSNPAGTDYGYTF. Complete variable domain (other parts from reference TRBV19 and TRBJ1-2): DGGITQSPKYLFRKEGQNVTLSCEQNLNHDAMYWYRQDPGQGLRLIYYSQIVNDFQKGDIAEGYSVSREKKESFPLTVTSAQKNPTAFYLCASSNPAGTDYGYTFGSGTRLTVV.

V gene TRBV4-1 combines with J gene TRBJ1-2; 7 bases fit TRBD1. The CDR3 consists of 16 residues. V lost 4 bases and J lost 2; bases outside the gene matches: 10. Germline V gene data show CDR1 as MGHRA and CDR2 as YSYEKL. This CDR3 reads CASSPTPRGGNYGYTF. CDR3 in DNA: TGCGCCAGCAGCCCTACACCCAGGGGGGGAAACTATGGCTACACCTTC.

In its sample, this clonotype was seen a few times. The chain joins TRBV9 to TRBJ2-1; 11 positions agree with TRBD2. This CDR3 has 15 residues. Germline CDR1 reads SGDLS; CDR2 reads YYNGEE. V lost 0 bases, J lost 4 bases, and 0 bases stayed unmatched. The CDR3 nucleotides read TGTGCCAGCAGCGTAGGACTAGCGGGATACAATGAGCAGTTCTTC. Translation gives CASSVGLAGYNEQFF. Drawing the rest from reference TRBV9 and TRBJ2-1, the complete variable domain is DSGVTQTPKHLITATGQRVTLRCSPRSGDLSVYWYQQSLDQGLQFLIQYYNGEERAKGNILERFSAQQFPDLHSELNLSSLELGDSALYFCASSVGLAGYNEQFFGPGTRLTVL.